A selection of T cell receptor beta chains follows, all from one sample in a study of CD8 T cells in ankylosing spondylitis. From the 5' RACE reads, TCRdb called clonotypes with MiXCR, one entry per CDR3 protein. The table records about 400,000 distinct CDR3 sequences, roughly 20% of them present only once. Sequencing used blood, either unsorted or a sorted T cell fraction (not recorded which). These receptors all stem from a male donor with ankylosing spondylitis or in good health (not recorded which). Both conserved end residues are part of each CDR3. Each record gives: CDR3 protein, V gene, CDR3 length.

CASRGSGRSSYNEQFF,TRBV12-3/TRBV12-4,16
CASKDVNSNQPQHF,TRBV10-2,14
CASSLVRGQGRYEQYF,TRBV7-9,16
CSVIISTEAFF,TRBV29-1,11
CASSERGYSSTDTQYF,TRBV14,16
CASSFSANEQFF,TRBV12-3/TRBV12-4,12
CASSLASGGSNEQFF,TRBV27,15
CATSRTGQPHQETQYF,TRBV15,16
CASRDPGNEQFF,TRBV27,12
CASSTRQGETPPWETQYF,TRBV21-1,18
CAIRHRDRPYNEQFF,TRBV12-3/TRBV12-4,15
CASSLRAVYEQYF,TRBV11-1,13
CASSFKDGGQYNEQFF,TRBV11-2,16
CSASDKEQKSPNEQFF,TRBV20-1,16
CASSFLTGSGYTF,TRBV7-6,13
CASSSRLAGPKDEQYF,TRBV9,16
CAWSVLDGRQETQYF,TRBV30,15
CASSLEGSLAGGRTKQFF,TRBV5-1,18
CASSLLTANTGELFF,TRBV7-9,15
CASSPDSFYEQYF,TRBV7-8,13
CASSLDVASGGAYEQYF,TRBV7-9,17
CSARVRGALYEQYF,TRBV20-1,14
CASSLNEGDQPQHF,TRBV4-1,14
CSAREPRWELGQETQYF,TRBV20-1,17
CSVEEGQGRIYEQYF,TRBV29-1,15
CASSLKMGTVLQETQYF,TRBV25-1,17
CASSYSSGVTGSPLHF,TRBV6-5,16
CSVEGQDYPYEQYF,TRBV29-1,14
CASSPPGTDPYEQYF,TRBV9,15
CASSPQKSSFSNEQFF,TRBV11-2,16
CASSQAPGTIYEQYF,TRBV4-1,15